The sequence of this T cell receptor beta chain was determined in a study of PD-1 blockade in classical Hodgkin lymphoma. Profiling relied on immunoSEQ multiplex PCR, and the TCRdb table lists in-frame clones only, not all of them. The data contain tens of thousands of clones, around 90% of them singletons. Relapse after autologous stem cell transplantation occurred in every patient, and brentuximab vedotin exposure varied. After removal of 2 bases from V and 4 bases from J, the junction contained 0 bases not matched to a gene. This CDR3 is 14 amino acids long. Germline V lookup: CDR1 SGHRS, CDR2 YFSETQ.

The sample here was peripheral blood mononuclear cells (PBMCs), taken at baseline. This sequence was found in a human donor with classical Hodgkin lymphoma. This chain links TRBV5-1 with TRBJ2-3; 11 bases are a match to TRBD2. The CDR3, as DNA: TGCGCCAGCAGCTTTAGCGGGGGGGCAGATACGCAGTATTTT. Residues: CASSFSGGADTQYF.